One T cell receptor (beta chain) is described in this entry. Sequencing was performed with immunoSEQ multiplex PCR; in TCRdb, only in-frame clones are kept and a portion is missing. This sample has roughly 120,000 clones, with about 94% found just once. The data stem from a study of cytomegalovirus exposure and HLA in healthy donors. The CDR3 totals 14 residues. Germline CDR1 reads SGHNT; CDR2 reads YYREEE (reference sequence). The V gene end was trimmed by 4 bases and the J gene end by 7 bases; junction bases not matched to a gene: 5. The chain joins TRBV5-4 to TRBJ1-4; 9 bases map to TRBD1. The clonotype was recovered from a woman between 18 and 29 years old in good health and CMV-seronegative. Sequencing used PBMCs. The CDR3 loop is CASSAGTGSEKLFF. The CDR3 nucleotides read TGTGCCAGCAGCGCCGGGACAGGGAGTGAAAAACTGTTTTTT.